These 9 T cell receptor beta chains were sequenced from one sample in a study of blood T cell repertoires in COVID-19. Only in-frame clones appear in the TCRdb table, and some are missing; sequencing was by immunoSEQ multiplex PCR. The sample shows about 110,000 clones, less than 75% of them seen only once. Sequences were obtained from peripheral blood. The receptors originated from a woman aged 40-49 years with acute or convalescent COVID-19.

The V call is TRBV27, the J call TRBJ1-6, with TRBD1 matching 9 bases. CDR1 is MNHEY and CDR2 is SMNVEV in the germline V gene (reference sequence). This CDR3 has 15 amino acids. Losses at the gene ends were 5 bases for V and 15 bases for J; bases not matched to a gene: 14. In DNA form, the CDR3 reads TGTGCCAGCAGTAGACAGGGGGGTCCCCTGGGTGTCCTCCACTTT. Translated, it gives CASSRQGGPLGVLHF.

In its sample, this clone was seen a few times. The V gene is TRBV2, the J gene TRBJ2-7; 7 positions agree with TRBD1. V gave up 5 bases and J gave up 2 bases; unmatched junction bases: 9. Germline V gives CDR1 SNHLY, CDR2 FYNNEI. The CDR3 is 15 amino acids. Written as DNA, the CDR3 is TGTGCCAGCAGTCGAGTAGGGACAGACACCTACGAGCAGTACTTC. As protein: CASSRVGTDTYEQYF.

This chain links TRBV6-2 or TRBV6-3 with TRBJ2-7; 7 nucleotides line up with TRBD2. CDR1 and CDR2 (germline): MNHEY, SVGEGT. The V and J ends lost 2 bases and 3 bases, in that order; junction bases with no gene match: 13. The CDR3 contains 17 residues. For the CDR3, the DNA is TGTGCCAGCAGTTACCTCCAGACCGGGACTATTATCTACGAGCAGTACTTC. Translation: CASSYLQTGTIIYEQYF.

The rearrangement links TRBV3-1 (or the pseudogene TRBV3-2) to TRBJ1-3; D possibly corresponds to TRBD1 (5 bases). The germline V gene encodes CDR1 LGHDT and CDR2 YNNKEL (reference sequence). V was shortened by 5 bases and J by 0 bases, with 14 bases between the two germline ends. The CDR3 covers 16 residues. The CDR3 sequence: CASSASGHLSGNTIYF. The CDR3 nucleotides are TGTGCCAGCAGCGCCTCAGGACACCTCTCTGGAAACACCATATATTTT.

The chain employs TRBV7-8 and TRBJ2-7; D remains unclear. The germline gives CDR1 SGHVS, CDR2 FQNEAQ. CDR3 length: 14 amino acids. V dropped 0 bases and J dropped 2 bases, with 8 bases sitting between them. The CDR3 reads CASSLAHQTYEQYF. In DNA form, the CDR3 reads TGTGCCAGCAGCTTAGCGCATCAGACCTACGAGCAGTACTTC.

The chain employs TRBV6-5 and TRBJ2-5, with 8 bases lining up with TRBD2. This CDR3 contains 15 residues. With 5 bases clipped from V and 4 bases from J, the junction kept 9 bases outside the gene matches. Germline assignment: CDR1 MNHEY and CDR2 SVGAGI. CDR3 loop: CASSPRGGYLETQYF. In nucleotides, the CDR3 is TGTGCCAGCAGTCCTCGGGGGGGCTATTTAGAGACCCAGTACTTC.

The chain recombines TRBV30 with TRBJ2-2, with 8 bases that match TRBD2. Germline-derived CDR1 and CDR2 are GTSNPN and SVGIG (reference sequence). The CDR3 is 15 amino acids. V lost 4 bases and J lost 0; bases outside the gene matches: 4. Written as DNA, the CDR3 is TGTGCCTGGAATCGGCGGGGGGCGAACACCGGGGAGCTGTTTTTT. Translation gives CAWNRRGANTGELFF. Full variable domain (rest looked up from reference TRBV30 and TRBJ2-2): SQTIHQWPATLVQPVGSPLSLECTVEGTSNPNLYWYRQAAGRGLQLLFYSVGIGQISSEVPQNLSASRPQDRQFILSSKKLLLSDSGFYLCAWNRRGANTGELFFGEGSRLTVL.

The V gene is TRBV5-1, the J gene TRBJ2-1; D perhaps matches TRBD1 (6 bases). Germline V CDR1 and CDR2: SGHRS, YFSETQ. CDR3 length: 15 residues. Trimming stripped 4 bases from V and 7 bases from J, with 18 bases between. The CDR3, as DNA: TGCGCCAGCAGCGGGGTCCTTACAGGGAAGAATGAGCAGTTCTTC. As protein: CASSGVLTGKNEQFF.

There are a few counts of this clone. The rearrangement links TRBV10-1 to TRBJ1-3, with D possibly TRBD1 on 5 matching bases. The CDR3 spans 13 residues. CDR1 and CDR2 from the germline V gene are WNHNN and SYGVQD (reference sequence). V lost 2 bases to trimming and J lost 4 bases, with 6 bases between them. This CDR3 is CASSERGGNTIYF. The CDR3 DNA is TGCGCCAGCAGTGAGAGGGGCGGAAACACCATATATTTT.